This T cell receptor beta chain was sequenced in a study of blood T cell repertoires in COVID-19. Study summary: COVID-19 samples, acute and convalescent, were from the United States, Italy and Spain.

Repertoires were generated with immunoSEQ multiplex PCR, while TCRdb's copy carries only in-frame clones and drops some. The table records 85,000 to 100,000 clones, about nine tenths of them present only once. This CDR3 spans 13 amino acids. CDR1 LGHNT and CDR2 FRNRAP come from the germline V gene. Trimming left V 6 bases short and J 3 bases short, with 9 bases between. This receptor was identified in a man aged 55 to 70 with acute or convalescent COVID-19. The chain carries TRBV12-5 and TRBJ1-5; D might be TRBD1 (6 bases). The sequenced material came from peripheral blood. CDR3 DNA sequence: TGTGCTAGTGGGCAGGGACACAATCAGCCCCAGCATTTT. It translates to CASGQGHNQPQHF.